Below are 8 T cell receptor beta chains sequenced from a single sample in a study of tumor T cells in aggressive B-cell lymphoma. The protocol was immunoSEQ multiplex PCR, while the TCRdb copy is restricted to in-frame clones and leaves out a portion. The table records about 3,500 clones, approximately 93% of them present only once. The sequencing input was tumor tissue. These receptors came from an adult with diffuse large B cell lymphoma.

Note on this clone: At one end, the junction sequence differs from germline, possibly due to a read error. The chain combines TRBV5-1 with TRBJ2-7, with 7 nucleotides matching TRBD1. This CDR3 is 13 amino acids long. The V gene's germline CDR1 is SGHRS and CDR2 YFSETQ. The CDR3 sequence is CASSSGQAYGQYF. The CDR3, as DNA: TGCGCCAGCAGCTCCGGACAGGCTTACGGGCAGTACTTC.

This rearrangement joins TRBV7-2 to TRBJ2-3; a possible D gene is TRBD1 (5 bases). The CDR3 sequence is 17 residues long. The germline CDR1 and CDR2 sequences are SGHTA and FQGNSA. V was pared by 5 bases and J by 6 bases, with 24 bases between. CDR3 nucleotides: TGTGCCAGCAGCCACAAAACGACCCAGGGTAGTGGGGATACGCAGTATTTT. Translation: CASSHKTTQGSGDTQYF. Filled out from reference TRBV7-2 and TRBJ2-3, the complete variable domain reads GAGVSQSPSNKVTEKGKDVELRCDPISGHTALYWYRQSLGQGLEFLIYFQGNSAPDKSGLPSDRFSAERTGGSVSTLTIQRTQQEDSAVYLCASSHKTTQGSGDTQYFGPGTRLTVL.

Written as DNA, the CDR3 is TGCGCCAGCAGCTTTGGCTATTCCAGGTCTGGGAGCAATGAGCAGTTCTTC. Its protein is CASSFGYSRSGSNEQFF. The chain links TRBV5-1 to TRBJ2-1, with D possibly being TRBD2 (5 bases). CDR1 is SGHRS and CDR2 is YFSETQ in the germline V gene. The CDR3 consists of 17 residues. The V end lost 2 bases, the J end lost 6 bases, and 21 bases lay between the germline ends.

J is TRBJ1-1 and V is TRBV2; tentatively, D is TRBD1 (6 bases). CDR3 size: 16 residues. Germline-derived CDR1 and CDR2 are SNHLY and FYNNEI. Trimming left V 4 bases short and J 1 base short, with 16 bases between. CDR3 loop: CASSVRTARANTEAFF. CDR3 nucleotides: TGTGCCAGCAGTGTCCGGACAGCCCGTGCGAACACTGAAGCTTTCTTT.

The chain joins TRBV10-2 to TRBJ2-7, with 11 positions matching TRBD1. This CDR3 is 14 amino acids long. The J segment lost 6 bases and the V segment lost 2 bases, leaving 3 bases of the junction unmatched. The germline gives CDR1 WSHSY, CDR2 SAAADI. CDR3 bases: TGCGCCAGCAGTGAGGGGGGGACAGGGGGCGAGCAGTACTTC. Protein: CASSEGGTGGEQYF.

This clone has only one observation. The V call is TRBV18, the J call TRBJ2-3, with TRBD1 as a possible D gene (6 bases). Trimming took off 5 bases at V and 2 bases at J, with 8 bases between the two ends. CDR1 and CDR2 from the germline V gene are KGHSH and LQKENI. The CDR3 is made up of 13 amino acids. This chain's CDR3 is CASSGQSTDTQYF. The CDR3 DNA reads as TGTGCCAGCTCAGGACAGTCCACAGATACGCAGTATTTT.

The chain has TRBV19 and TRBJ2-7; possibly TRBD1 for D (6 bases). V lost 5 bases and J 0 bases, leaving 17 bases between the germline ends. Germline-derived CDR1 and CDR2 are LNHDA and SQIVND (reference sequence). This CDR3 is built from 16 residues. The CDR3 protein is CASSAFRGSNSYEQYF. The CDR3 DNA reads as TGTGCCAGTAGTGCCTTCAGGGGCTCCAACTCCTACGAGCAGTACTTC.

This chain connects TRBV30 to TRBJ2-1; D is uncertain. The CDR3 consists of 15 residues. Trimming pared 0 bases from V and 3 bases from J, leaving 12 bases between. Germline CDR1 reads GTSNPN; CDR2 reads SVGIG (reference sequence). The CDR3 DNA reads TGTGCCTGGAGTGTCGAAGTAGACATCTACAATGAGCAGTTCTTC. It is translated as CAWSVEVDIYNEQFF.